Described below is a single TCR beta chain sequence and its context. This record belongs to a study of OX40 agonist ivuxolimab in advanced cancers. As for the study in general: It was ivuxolimab, an agonistic anti-OX40 (CD134) antibody, that patients were treated with.

The table came from immunoSEQ multiplex PCR; TCRdb's copy has only in-frame clones and leaves some out. The sample gives roughly 92,000 clones, around 91% of which show up once; over 0.7% is in the top ten. This sequence originates from an adult with an advanced solid tumor such as melanoma, head and neck, liver or kidney cancer. The sample here was CD4+ or CD8+ T cells sorted from blood, taken in a trial of the OX40 agonist ivuxolimab.

The CDR3 protein is CASSNTDTQYF. The CDR3, as DNA: TGTGCCAGTAGTAACACAGATACGCAGTATTTT. V usage is TRBV19 and J usage is TRBJ2-3; D is ambiguous. The CDR3 runs to 11 residues. With 4 bases removed from V and 2 bases from J, the gap between germline ends came to 1 base. CDR1 is LNHDA, CDR2 SQIVND, per germline (reference sequence).